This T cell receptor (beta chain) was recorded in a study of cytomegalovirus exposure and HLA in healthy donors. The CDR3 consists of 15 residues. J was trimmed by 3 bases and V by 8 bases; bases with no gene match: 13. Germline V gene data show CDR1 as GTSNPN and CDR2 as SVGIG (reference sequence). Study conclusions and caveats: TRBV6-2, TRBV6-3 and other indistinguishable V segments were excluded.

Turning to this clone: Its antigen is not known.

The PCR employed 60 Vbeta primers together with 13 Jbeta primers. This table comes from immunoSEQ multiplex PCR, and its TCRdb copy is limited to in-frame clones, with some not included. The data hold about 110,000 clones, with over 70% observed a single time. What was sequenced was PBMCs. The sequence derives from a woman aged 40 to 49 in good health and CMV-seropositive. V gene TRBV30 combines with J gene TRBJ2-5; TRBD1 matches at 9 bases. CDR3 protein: CAGIDRGSGKETQYF. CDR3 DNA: TGTGCCGGGATTGACAGGGGGTCGGGGAAAGAGACCCAGTACTTC. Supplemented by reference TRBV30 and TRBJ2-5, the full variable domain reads SQTIHQWPATLVQPVGSPLSLECTVEGTSNPNLYWYRQAAGRGLQLLFYSVGIGQISSEVPQNLSASRPQDRQFILSSKKLLLSDSGFYLCAGIDRGSGKETQYFGPGTRLLVL.